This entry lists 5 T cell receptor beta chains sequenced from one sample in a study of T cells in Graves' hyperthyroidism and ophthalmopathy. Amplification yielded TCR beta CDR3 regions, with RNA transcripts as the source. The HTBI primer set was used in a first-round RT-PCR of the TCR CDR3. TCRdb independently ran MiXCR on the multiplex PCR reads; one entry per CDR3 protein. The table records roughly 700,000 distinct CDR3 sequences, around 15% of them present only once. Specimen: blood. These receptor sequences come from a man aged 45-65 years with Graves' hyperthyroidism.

The CDR3 here is CAWADVEDYGYTF. The CDR3 nucleotides read TGTGCCTGGGCTGACGTGGAAGACTATGGCTACACCTTC. The V call is TRBV30, the J call TRBJ1-2; D call uncertain. Per germline, CDR1 GTSNPN and CDR2 SVGIG (reference sequence). V dropped 5 bases and J dropped 3 bases, with 13 bases sitting between them. The CDR3 consists of 13 residues.

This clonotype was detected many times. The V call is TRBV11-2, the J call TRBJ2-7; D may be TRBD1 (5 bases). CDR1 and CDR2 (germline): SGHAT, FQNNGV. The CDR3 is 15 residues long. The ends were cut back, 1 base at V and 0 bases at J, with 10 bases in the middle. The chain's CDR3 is CASSLGQGRSYEQYF. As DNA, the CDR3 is TGTGCCAGCAGCTTAGGCCAGGGCCGCTCCTACGAGCAGTACTTC.

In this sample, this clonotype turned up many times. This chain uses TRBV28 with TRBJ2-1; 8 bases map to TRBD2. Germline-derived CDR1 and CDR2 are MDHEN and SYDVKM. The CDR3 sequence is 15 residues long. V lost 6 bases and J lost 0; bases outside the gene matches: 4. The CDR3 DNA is TGTGCCAGCAGACAAAGCGGGGGCTCCTACAATGAGCAGTTCTTC. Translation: CASRQSGGSYNEQFF.

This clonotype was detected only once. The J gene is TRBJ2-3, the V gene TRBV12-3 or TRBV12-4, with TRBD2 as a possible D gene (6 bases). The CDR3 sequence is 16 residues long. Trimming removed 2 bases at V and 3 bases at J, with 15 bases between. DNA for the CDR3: TGTGCCAGCAGTTTATATGTCTTGGAGGGAACAGATACGCAGTATTTT. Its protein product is CASSLYVLEGTDTQYF.

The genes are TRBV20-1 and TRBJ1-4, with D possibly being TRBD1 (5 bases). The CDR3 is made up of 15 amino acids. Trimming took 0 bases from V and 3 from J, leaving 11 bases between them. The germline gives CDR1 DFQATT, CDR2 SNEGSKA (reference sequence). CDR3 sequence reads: CSARDRRQSNEKLFF. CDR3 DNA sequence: TGCAGTGCTAGAGATCGCCGACAGTCTAATGAAAAACTGTTTTTT.